Below, 7 T cell receptor beta chains from the same sample are listed, as sequenced in a study of blood T cells in healthy people across ages. Using a J-beta primer mix together with a sample-barcoded 5' primer, a second PCR was run for roughly 7 to 11 cycles. TCRdb passed the 5' RACE reads through MiXCR, listing each CDR3 protein once. The sample includes roughly 930,000 distinct CDR3 sequences, around 49% seen only once; the top ten take about an eighth. Sequencing was carried out using blood. The receptors come from a man under 40 in good health.

The rearrangement links TRBV4-2 to TRBJ2-5; perhaps TRBD2 as D (7 bases). Germline values: CDR1 LGHNA, CDR2 YNFKEQ. Deletions cut 2 bases from V and 5 bases from J, with 18 bases between. There are 16 residues in the CDR3. The DNA for the CDR3 is TGTGCCAGCAGCCAATTTCCGGGGGGCATAGGGGAGACCCAGTACTTC. Its protein product is CASSQFPGGIGETQYF.

V usage is TRBV29-1 and J usage is TRBJ1-1; D gene unclear. The CDR3 has 17 residues. Trimming removed 3 bases from V and 1 base from J, with 21 bases in between. Germline CDR1 SQVTM, CDR2 ANQGSEA. The chain's CDR3 is CSVESVMRGDTNTEAFF. The CDR3 bases are TGCAGCGTTGAGTCTGTCATGCGCGGGGATACGAACACTGAAGCTTTCTTT.

The genes are TRBV7-2 and TRBJ2-1, with 8 bases lining up with TRBD1. From germline, CDR1 is SGHTA and CDR2 FQGNSA. Trimming took 6 bases from V and 0 from J; bases not matched to a gene: 4. The CDR3 totals 15 residues. The CDR3 sequence: CASRGDRGSYNEQFF. DNA for the CDR3: TGTGCCAGCAGGGGTGACAGGGGCTCCTACAATGAGCAGTTCTTC.

This clonotype was recorded a few times. The chain is built from TRBV7-2 and TRBJ2-3, with 8 bases that match TRBD2. The trim removed 6 bases at V and 3 bases at J, leaving 11 bases unmatched. From germline, CDR1 is SGHTA and CDR2 FQGNSA. This CDR3 has 16 amino acids. The CDR3 sequence is CASSIKGTSGTDTQYF. As DNA, the CDR3 is TGTGCCAGCAGTATCAAGGGGACTAGTGGGACAGATACGCAGTATTTT.

V gene TRBV3-1 combines with J gene TRBJ2-5; D uncertain. Per germline, CDR1 LGHDT and CDR2 YNNKEL (reference sequence). V was shortened by 4 bases and J by 1 base, with 13 bases between the two germline ends. This CDR3 is built from 15 residues. The CDR3 loop is CASSPTITLQETQYF. DNA for the CDR3: TGTGCCAGCAGCCCTACAATAACTCTCCAAGAGACCCAGTACTTC.

This clonotype has a handful of counts. The junction does not match germline at one end; this may be a read error. The chain is built from TRBV5-1 and TRBJ2-3, with 9 bases lining up with TRBD1. There are 15 residues in the CDR3. In germline, CDR1 is SGHRS, CDR2 YFSETQ. This chain's CDR3 is CASSLGTGITDTQYF. CDR3 nucleotide sequence: TGTGCCAGCAGTTTAGGGACAGGGATCACAGATACGCAGTATTTT.

This clonotype came up many times. J is TRBJ2-7 and V is TRBV2; 7 bases match TRBD2. This CDR3 is 14 amino acids long. The V gene's germline CDR1 is SNHLY and CDR2 FYNNEI. V dropped 10 bases and J dropped 3; count of bases not matched to a gene: 12. This chain's CDR3 is CATYPREGNYEQYF. DNA for the CDR3: TGTGCCACCTACCCTAGGGAGGGAAACTACGAGCAGTACTTC.